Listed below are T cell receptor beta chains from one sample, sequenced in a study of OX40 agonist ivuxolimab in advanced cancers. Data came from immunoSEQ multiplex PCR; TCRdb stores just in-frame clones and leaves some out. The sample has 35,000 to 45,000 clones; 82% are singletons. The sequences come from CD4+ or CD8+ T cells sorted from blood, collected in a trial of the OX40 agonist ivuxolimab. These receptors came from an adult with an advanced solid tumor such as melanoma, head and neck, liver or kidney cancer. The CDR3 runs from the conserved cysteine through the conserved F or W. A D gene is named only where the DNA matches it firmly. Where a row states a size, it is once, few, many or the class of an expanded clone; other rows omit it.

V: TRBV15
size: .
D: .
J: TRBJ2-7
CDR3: CATSRDFVVAGRSTTYEQYF
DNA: TGTGCCACCAGCAGAGATTTCGTCGTGGCGGGACGTTCCACAACCTACGAGCAGTACTTC

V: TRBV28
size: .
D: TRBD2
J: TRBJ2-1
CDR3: CASSLAGGYNEQFF
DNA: TGTGCCAGCAGTCTAGCGGGAGGGTACAATGAGCAGTTCTTC

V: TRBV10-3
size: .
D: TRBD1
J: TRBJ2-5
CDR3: CAISGGQAETQYF
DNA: TGTGCCATTAGTGGAGGACAGGCGGAGACCCAGTACTTC

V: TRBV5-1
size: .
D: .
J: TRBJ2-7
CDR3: CASSLKFSYKQYF
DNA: TGCGCCAGCAGCTTGAAATTCTCCTACAAGCAGTACTTC

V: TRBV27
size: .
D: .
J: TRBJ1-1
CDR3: CASSSTPMGNTEAFF
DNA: TGTGCCAGCAGTTCAACACCGATGGGGAACACTGAAGCTTTCTTT

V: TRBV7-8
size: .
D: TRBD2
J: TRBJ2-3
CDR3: CASSYGLATDTQYF
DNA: TGTGCCAGCAGCTACGGACTAGCGACAGATACGCAGTATTTT

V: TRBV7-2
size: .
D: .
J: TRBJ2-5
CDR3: CASSRPPSETQYF
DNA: TGTGCCAGCAGCAGACCCCCGAGTGAGACCCAGTACTTC

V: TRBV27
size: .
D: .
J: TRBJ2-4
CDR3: CASSSGGIQYF
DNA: TGTGCCAGCAGTTCAGGCGGCATTCAGTACTTC

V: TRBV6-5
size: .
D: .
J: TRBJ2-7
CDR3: CASSSHGTPEVKQYF
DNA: TGTGCCAGCAGTTCCCACGGGACTCCTGAGGTGAAGCAGTACTTC

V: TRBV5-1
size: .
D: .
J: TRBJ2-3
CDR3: CASSRRDMSTDTQYF
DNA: TGCGCCAGCAGCCGCCGGGACATGAGCACAGATACGCAGTATTTT

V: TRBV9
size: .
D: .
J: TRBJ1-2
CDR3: CASSVTPANYGYTF
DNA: TGTGCCAGCAGCGTGACGCCCGCTAACTATGGCTACACCTTC

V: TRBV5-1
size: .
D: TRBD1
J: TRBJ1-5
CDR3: CASSRDRGNPQHF
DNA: TGCGCCAGCAGTCGGGACAGGGGAAATCCCCAGCATTTT

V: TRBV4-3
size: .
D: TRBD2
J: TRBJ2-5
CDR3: CASSQDWGTSGPQETQYF
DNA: TGCGCCAGCAGCCAAGATTGGGGGACTAGCGGACCCCAAGAGACCCAGTACTTC

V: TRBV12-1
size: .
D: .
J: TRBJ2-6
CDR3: CASSFRTSSGANVLTF
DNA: TGTGCCAGCAGCTTTCGGACTAGCTCTGGGGCCAACGTCCTGACTTTC

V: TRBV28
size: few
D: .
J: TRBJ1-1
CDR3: CASSFPLTEAFF
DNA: TGTGCCAGCAGTTTCCCGCTCACTGAAGCTTTCTTT

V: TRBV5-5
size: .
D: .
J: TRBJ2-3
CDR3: CASSLAGAWGTQDTQYF
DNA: TGTGCCAGCAGCTTGGCGGGAGCTTGGGGTACACAGGATACGCAGTATTTT

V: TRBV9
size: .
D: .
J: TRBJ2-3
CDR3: CASSPEGDTQYF
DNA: TGTGCCAGCAGCCCCGAGGGAGATACGCAGTATTTT

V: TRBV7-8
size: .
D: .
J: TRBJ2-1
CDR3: CASNYLPSSYNEQFF
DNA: TGTGCCAGCAACTACCTGCCGAGCTCCTACAATGAGCAGTTCTTC

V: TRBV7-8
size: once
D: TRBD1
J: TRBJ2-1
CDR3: CASSLRDSSYNEQFF
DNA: TGTGCCAGCAGCTTACGGGACAGCTCCTACAATGAGCAGTTCTTC

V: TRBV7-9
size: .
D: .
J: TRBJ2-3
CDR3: CASSQPEKGQVADTQYF
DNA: TGTGCCAGCAGCCAACCCGAGAAGGGTCAGGTGGCAGATACGCAGTATTTT

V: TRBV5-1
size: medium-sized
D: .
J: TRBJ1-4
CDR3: CASSLEWGSEKLFF
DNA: TGCGCCAGCAGCTTGGAGTGGGGGAGCGAAAAACTGTTTTTT

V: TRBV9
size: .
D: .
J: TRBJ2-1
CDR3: CASSVASTTWGSYNEQFF
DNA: TGTGCCAGCAGCGTAGCATCTACCACATGGGGCTCCTACAATGAGCAGTTCTTC

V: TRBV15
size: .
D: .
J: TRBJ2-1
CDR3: CATTVGSPYNEQFF
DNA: TGTGCCACCACGGTAGGGAGCCCCTACAATGAGCAGTTCTTC

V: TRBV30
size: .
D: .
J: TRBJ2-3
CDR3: CAWSARTDTQYF
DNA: TGTGCCTGGAGTGCCCGCACAGATACGCAGTATTTT

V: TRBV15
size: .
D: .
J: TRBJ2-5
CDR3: CATSGGLGETQYF
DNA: TGTGCCACCAGCGGGGGACTCGGGGAGACCCAGTACTTC

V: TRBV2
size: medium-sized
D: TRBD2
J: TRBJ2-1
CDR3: CARGGSYNEQFF
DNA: TGTGCCAGGGGAGGGTCCTACAATGAGCAGTTCTTC

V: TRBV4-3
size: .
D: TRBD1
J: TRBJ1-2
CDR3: CASSQTRTGLKYGYTF
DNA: TGCGCCAGCAGCCAGACTCGGACAGGATTAAAATATGGCTACACCTTC

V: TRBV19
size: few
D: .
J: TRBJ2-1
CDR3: CATKLGGLSGVGKDEQFF
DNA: TGTGCCACCAAATTGGGAGGGCTCTCAGGGGTGGGTAAGGATGAGCAGTTCTTC

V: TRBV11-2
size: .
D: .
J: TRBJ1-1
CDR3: CASSLDRWSRQWNTEAFF
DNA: TGTGCCAGCAGCTTAGATAGATGGTCGCGACAGTGGAACACTGAAGCTTTCTTT

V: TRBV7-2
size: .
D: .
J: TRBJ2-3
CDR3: CASSLGLTDTQYF
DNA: TGTGCCAGCAGCTTAGGGCTCACAGATACGCAGTATTTT

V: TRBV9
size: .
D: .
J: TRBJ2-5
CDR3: CASSVGAAAPQETQYF
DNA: TGTGCCAGCAGCGTAGGGGCAGCAGCCCCCCAAGAGACCCAGTACTTC

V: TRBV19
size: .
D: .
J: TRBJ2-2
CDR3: CASSIDRTSIRDTGELFF
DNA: TGTGCCAGTAGTATAGACAGGACCTCGATAAGGGACACCGGGGAGCTGTTTTTT

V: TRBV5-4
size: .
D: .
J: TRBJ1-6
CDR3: CASSLVRGITSSYNSPLHF
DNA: TGTGCCAGCAGCTTGGTGAGGGGAATTACGAGCTCCTATAATTCACCCCTCCACTTT

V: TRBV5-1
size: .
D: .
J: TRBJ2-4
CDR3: CASSLEGNVAKNIQYF
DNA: TGCGCCAGCAGCTTGGAAGGGAACGTGGCCAAAAACATTCAGTACTTC

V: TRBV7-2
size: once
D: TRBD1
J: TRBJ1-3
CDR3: CASSNRGLRNTIYF
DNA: TGTGCCAGCAGTAACAGGGGGCTAAGAAACACCATATATTTT

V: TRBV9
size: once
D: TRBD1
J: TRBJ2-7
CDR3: CASSVSGTGIYEQYF
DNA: TGTGCCAGCAGCGTCTCCGGGACAGGGATCTACGAGCAGTACTTC

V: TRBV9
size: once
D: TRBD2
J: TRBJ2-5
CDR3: CASSVGTSAETQYF
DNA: TGTGCCAGCAGCGTCGGGACTAGCGCGGAGACCCAGTACTTC

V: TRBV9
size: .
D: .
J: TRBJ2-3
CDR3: CASSEERVSRDTQYF
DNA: TGTGCCAGCAGCGAAGAAAGGGTCTCACGAGATACGCAGTATTTT

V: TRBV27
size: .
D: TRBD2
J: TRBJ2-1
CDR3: CASKEGGRGHEQFF
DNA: TGTGCCAGCAAGGAGGGCGGGAGGGGGCATGAGCAGTTCTTC

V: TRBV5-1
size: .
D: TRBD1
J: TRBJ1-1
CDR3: CASRPETGATEAFF
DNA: TGCGCCAGCCGCCCGGAGACAGGGGCCACTGAAGCTTTCTTT

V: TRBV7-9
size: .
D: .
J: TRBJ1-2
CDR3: CASSNLGFRGYTF
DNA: TGTGCCAGCAGCAACCTGGGATTCCGGGGCTACACCTTC

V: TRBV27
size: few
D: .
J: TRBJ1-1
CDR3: CASSLGQGNTEAFF
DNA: TGTGCCAGCAGTTTAGGGCAGGGGAACACTGAAGCTTTCTTT

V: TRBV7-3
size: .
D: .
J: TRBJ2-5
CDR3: CASSSAPGAAETQYF
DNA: TGTGCCAGCAGTTCCGCCCCAGGGGCAGCTGAGACCCAGTACTTC

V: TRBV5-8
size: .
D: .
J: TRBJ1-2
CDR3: CASSPRYRANYGYTF
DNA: TGTGCCAGCAGCCCCCGTTACAGGGCCAACTATGGCTACACCTTC

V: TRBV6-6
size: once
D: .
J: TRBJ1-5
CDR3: CASSQGWGSGQPQHF
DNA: TGTGCCAGCAGTCAAGGCTGGGGGTCGGGTCAGCCCCAGCATTTT

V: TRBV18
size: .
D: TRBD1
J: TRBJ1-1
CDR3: CASSPPRGRTEAFF
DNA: TGTGCCAGCTCACCGCCCAGGGGGCGGACTGAAGCTTTCTTT

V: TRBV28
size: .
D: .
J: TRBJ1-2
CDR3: CASSLGTGKGYTF
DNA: TGTGCCAGCAGTTTGGGGACGGGTAAAGGCTACACCTTC

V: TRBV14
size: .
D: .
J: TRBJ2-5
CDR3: CASSQQQPQETQYF
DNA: TGTGCCAGCAGCCAACAGCAACCCCAAGAGACCCAGTACTTC

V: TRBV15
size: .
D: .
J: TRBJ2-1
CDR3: CATSRDFGAQSYNEQFF
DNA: TGTGCCACCAGCAGAGATTTCGGGGCGCAATCCTACAATGAGCAGTTCTTC

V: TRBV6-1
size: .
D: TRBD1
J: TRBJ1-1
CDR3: CASSLTGPTEAFF
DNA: TGTGCCAGCAGTTTGACAGGGCCCACTGAAGCTTTCTTT

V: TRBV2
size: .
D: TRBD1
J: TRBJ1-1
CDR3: CASSRQGPGTEAFF
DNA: TGTGCCAGCAGCAGACAGGGGCCGGGCACTGAAGCTTTCTTT

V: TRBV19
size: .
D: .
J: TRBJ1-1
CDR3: CASSLTVNTEAFF
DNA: TGTGCCAGTAGTTTGACAGTGAACACTGAAGCTTTCTTT

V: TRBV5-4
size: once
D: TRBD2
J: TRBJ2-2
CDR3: CASSFSGANTGELFF
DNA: TGTGCCAGCAGCTTTAGCGGGGCGAACACCGGGGAGCTGTTTTTT

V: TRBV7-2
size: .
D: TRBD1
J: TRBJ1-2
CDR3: CASSLGQGRGSVGYTF
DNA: TGTGCCAGCAGCTTAGGACAGGGGAGGGGGTCTGTAGGCTACACCTTC

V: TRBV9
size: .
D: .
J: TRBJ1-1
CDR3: CASSVQPDRPEAFF
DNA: TGTGCCAGCAGCGTCCAACCCGACAGGCCTGAAGCTTTCTTT

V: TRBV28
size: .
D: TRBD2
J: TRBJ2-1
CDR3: CASRSGTTYNEQFF
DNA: TGTGCCAGCCGCTCCGGGACTACCTACAATGAGCAGTTCTTC

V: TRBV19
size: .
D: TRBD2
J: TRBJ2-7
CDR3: CASSPAGTSGNYEQYF
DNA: TGTGCCAGTAGTCCCGCCGGGACTAGCGGCAACTACGAGCAGTACTTC

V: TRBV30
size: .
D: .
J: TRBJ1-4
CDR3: CASYRGLGEKLFF
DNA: TGTGCCTCTTACCGGGGGCTGGGTGAAAAACTGTTTTTT

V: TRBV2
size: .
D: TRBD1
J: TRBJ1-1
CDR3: CASRADRGGIEAFF
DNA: TGTGCCAGCAGAGCAGACAGGGGGGGTATCGAAGCTTTCTTT